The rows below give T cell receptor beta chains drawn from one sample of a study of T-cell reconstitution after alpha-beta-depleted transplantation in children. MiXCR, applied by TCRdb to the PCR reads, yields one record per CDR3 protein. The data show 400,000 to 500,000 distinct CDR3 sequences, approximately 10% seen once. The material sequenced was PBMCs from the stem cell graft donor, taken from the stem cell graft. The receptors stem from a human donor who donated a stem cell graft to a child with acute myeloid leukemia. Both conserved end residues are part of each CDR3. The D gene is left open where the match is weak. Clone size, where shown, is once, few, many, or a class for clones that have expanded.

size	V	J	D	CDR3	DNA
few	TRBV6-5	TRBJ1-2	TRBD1	CASSYSTGVIYGYTF	TGTGCCAGCAGTTACTCGACAGGGGTTATCTATGGCTACACCTTC
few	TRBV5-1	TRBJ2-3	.	CASSLFRNTDTQYF	TGCGCCAGCAGCTTGTTCAGGAACACAGATACGCAGTATTTT
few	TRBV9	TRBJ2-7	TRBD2	CASSPSGSQNSYEQYF	TGTGCCAGCAGCCCTAGCGGGAGTCAAAATTCCTACGAGCAATACTTC
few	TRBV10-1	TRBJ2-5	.	CASSVGSIQYF	TGCGCCAGCAGTGTCGGGAGCATCCAGTACTTC
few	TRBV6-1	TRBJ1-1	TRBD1	CASSEALQGRGLDTEAFF	TGTGCCAGCAGTGAAGCGCTTCAGGGCAGGGGGCTTGACACTGAAGCTTTCTTT
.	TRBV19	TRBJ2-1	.	CASNSGALSYNEQFF	TGTGCCAGTAATAGTGGGGCGCTCTCCTACAATGAGCAGTTCTTC
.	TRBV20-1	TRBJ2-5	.	CSASRRLGEETQYF	TGCAGTGCTAGCAGGAGGTTGGGGGAAGAGACCCAGTACTTC
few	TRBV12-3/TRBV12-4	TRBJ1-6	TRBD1	CASSLGDRENSPLHF	TGTGCCAGCAGTTTGGGGGACAGGGAAAATTCACCCCTCCACTTT
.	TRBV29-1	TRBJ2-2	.	CSVVGAAAGELFF	TGCAGCGTTGTGGGGGCAGCGGCGGGGGAGCTGTTTTTT
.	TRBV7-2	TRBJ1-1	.	CASSPAAGMNTEAFF	TGTGCCAGCAGCCCGGCGGCGGGAATGAACACTGAAGCTTTCTTT
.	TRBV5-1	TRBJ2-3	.	CASSSRPFLSRSTDTQYF	TGCGCCAGCAGCTCGCGCCCCTTTCTCTCCCGGAGCACAGATACGCAGTATTTT
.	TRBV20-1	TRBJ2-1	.	CSAHQGNEQFF	TGCAGTGCACATCAGGGGAATGAGCAGTTCTTC
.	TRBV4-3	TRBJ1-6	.	CASSQDTNNSPLHF	TGCGCCAGCAGCCAAGATACGAATAATTCACCCCTCCACTTT
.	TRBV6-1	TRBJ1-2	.	CASSADSAFNYGYTF	TGTGCCAGCAGTGCCGACAGCGCTTTTAACTATGGCTACACCTTC
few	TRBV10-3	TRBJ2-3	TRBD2	CAISEYREDTQYF	TGTGCCATCAGTGAGTACCGGGAGGACACGCAGTATTTT
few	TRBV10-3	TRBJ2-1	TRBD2	CAISALGGLLVHNEHFF	TGTGCCATCAGTGCCCTCGGGGGGTTACTAGTGCACAATGAGCATTTCTTC
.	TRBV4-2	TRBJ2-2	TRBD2	CASSQEGTSGRANTGELFF	TGTGCCAGCAGCCAAGAGGGGACTAGCGGGAGGGCGAACACCGGGGAGCTGTTTTTT
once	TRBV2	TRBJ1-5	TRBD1	CASSEGQQDSNQPQHF	TGTGCCAGCAGTGAGGGACAGCAAGATAGCAATCAGCCCCAGCATTTT
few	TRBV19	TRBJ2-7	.	CASSPGPIYEQYF	TGTGCCAGTAGTCCGGGGCCCATCTACGAGCAGTACTTC
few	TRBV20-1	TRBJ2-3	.	CSAKPGAAQYF	TGCAGCGCAAAACCCGGGGCTGCGCAGTATTTT
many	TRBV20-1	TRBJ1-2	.	CSASAGSTVANYGYTF	TGCAGTGCTAGTGCAGGGTCGACAGTAGCTAACTATGGCTACACCTTC
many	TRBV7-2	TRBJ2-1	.	CASSLERNEQFF	TGTGCCAGCAGCTTAGAACGGAATGAGCAGTTCTTC
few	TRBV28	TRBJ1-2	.	CASSLQGLGYGYTF	TGTGCCAGCAGTTTACAGGGGCTGGGGTATGGCTACACCTTC
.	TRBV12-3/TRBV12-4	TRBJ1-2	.	CASSGRGAAETRGYTF	TGTGCCAGCAGCGGGCGTGGGGCAGCGGAAACAAGGGGCTACACCTTC
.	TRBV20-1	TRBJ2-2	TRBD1	CSARLPTGRNTGELFF	TGCAGTGCTAGATTACCGACAGGGCGTAACACCGGGGAGCTGTTTTTT
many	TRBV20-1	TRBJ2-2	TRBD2	CSALRAGVNTGELFF	TGCAGTGCTCTGAGGGCGGGAGTAAACACCGGGGAGCTGTTTTTT
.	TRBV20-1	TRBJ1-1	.	CSARVGVGHLNTEAFF	TGCAGTGCCCGGGTGGGCGTAGGACATTTGAACACTGAAGCTTTCTTT
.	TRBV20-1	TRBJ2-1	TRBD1	CSAPGTGDYNEQFF	TGCAGTGCCCCAGGGACAGGGGATTACAATGAGCAGTTCTTC
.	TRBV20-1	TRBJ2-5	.	CSASPGSQYF	TGCAGTGCTAGTCCGGGCTCCCAGTACTTC
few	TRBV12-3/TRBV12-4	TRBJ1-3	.	CASSLSGTYGNTIYF	TGTGCCAGCAGTTTGTCCGGCACCTACGGAAACACCATATATTTT
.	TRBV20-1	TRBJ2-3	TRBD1	CSAPSQGRTDTQYF	TGCAGTGCGCCCTCACAGGGGCGCACAGATACGCAGTATTTT
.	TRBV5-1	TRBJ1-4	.	CASSPNPGGGEKLFF	TGCGCCAGCAGCCCCAATCCGGGTGGTGGGGAAAAACTGTTTTTT
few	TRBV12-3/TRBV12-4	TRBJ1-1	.	CASSPVPAWGTEAFF	TGTGCCAGCTCGCCTGTCCCGGCCTGGGGCACTGAAGCTTTCTTT
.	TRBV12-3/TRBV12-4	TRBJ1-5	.	CASSFFGGSSNQPQHF	TGTGCCAGCAGTTTTTTCGGCGGATCGAGCAATCAGCCCCAGCATTTT
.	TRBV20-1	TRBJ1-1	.	CSAGGGSTWEAFF	TGCAGTGCTGGAGGAGGGTCCACTTGGGAAGCTTTCTTT
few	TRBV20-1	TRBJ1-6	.	CSAQRQGGNSPLHF	TGCAGTGCTCAAAGGCAGGGAGGTAATTCACCCCTCCACTTT
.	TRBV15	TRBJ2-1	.	CATSSGTRGLFNEQFF	TGTGCCACCAGCAGCGGGACTCGCGGGTTATTCAATGAGCAGTTCTTC
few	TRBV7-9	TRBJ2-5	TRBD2	CASSLATSGRARETQYF	TGTGCCAGCAGCTTAGCGACTAGCGGGAGGGCACGGGAGACCCAGTACTTC
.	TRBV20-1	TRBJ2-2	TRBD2	CSARPGLTTGELFF	TGCAGTGCTCGTCCGGGACTAACAACCGGGGAGCTGTTTTTT
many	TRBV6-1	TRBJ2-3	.	CASAPYAGADTQYF	TGTGCCAGCGCTCCTTACGCAGGGGCAGATACGCAGTATTTT
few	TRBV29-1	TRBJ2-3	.	CSVEGRGVLDTQYF	TGCAGCGTTGAGGGCAGGGGCGTTCTAGATACGCAGTATTTT
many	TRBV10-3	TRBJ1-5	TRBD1	CAISEGRGPGNQPQHF	TGTGCCATCAGTGAGGGCAGGGGGCCTGGCAATCAGCCCCAGCATTTT
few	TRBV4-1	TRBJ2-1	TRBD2	CASSQDLTSGRWLEQFF	TGCGCCAGCAGCCAAGATCTGACTAGCGGGAGATGGCTTGAGCAGTTCTTC
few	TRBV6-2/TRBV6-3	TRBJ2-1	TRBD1	CASSSDRDGNEQFF	TGTGCCAGCAGTTCGGACAGGGATGGCAATGAGCAGTTCTTC
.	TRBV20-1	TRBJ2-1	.	CSALGNGNEQFF	TGCAGTGCTCTGGGAAACGGGAATGAGCAGTTCTTC
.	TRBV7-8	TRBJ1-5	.	CASSWADNFSNQPQHF	TGTGCCAGCAGCTGGGCCGACAACTTTAGCAATCAGCCCCAGCATTTT
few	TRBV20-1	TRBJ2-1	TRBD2	CSARGTSGGANGEQFF	TGCAGTGCTAGAGGAACTAGCGGGGGGGCTAATGGTGAGCAGTTCTTC
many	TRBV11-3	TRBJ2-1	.	CASSLNRDNEQFF	TGTGCCAGCAGCTTGAATAGGGACAATGAGCAGTTCTTC
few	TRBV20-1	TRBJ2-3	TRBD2	CSARDFERGGDTQYF	TGCAGTGCTAGAGATTTTGAGCGGGGGGGAGATACGCAGTATTTT
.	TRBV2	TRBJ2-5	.	CASTGFRETQYF	TGTGCCAGCACAGGGTTTAGGGAGACCCAGTACTTC
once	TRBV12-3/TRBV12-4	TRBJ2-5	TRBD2	CASRPSGLAGGRETQYF	TGTGCCAGCAGACCCTCGGGGCTAGCGGGGGGCCGGGAGACCCAGTACTTC
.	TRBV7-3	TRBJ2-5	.	CASSLRGGIRETQYF	TGTGCCAGCAGCTTACGGGGCGGGATACGGGAGACCCAGTACTTC
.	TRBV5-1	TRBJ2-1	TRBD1	CASSLGGQGVNEQFF	TGCGCCAGCAGCTTGGGGGGACAGGGAGTGAATGAGCAGTTCTTC
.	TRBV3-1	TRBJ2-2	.	CASSRDLNTGELFF	TGTGCCAGCAGCCGGGACTTAAACACCGGGGAGCTGTTTTTT
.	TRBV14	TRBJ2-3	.	CASSQDGRDTQYF	TGTGCCAGCAGCCAAGACGGGAGAGATACGCAGTATTTT
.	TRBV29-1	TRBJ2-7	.	CSASQGLRGYYEQYF	TGCAGCGCATCCCAGGGACTCAGGGGTTACTACGAGCAGTACTTC
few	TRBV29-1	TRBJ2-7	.	CSVGGALPSYEQYF	TGCAGCGTTGGGGGGGCGCTGCCCTCCTACGAGCAGTACTTC
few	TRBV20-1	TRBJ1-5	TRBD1	CSARVQGLGGNQPQHF	TGCAGTGCTAGAGTACAGGGGTTAGGAGGCAATCAGCCCCAGCATTTT